The 23 T cell receptor beta chains below all came from one sample that was sequenced in a study of control samples from healthy donors and cancer patients. TCRdb's table, derived via immunoSEQ multiplex PCR, lists solely in-frame clones and lacks some. The sample records 95,000 to 150,000 clones, approximately 90% being singletons. Sequenced material: blood. The receptor source for this set is a woman between 18 and 30 years old in good health.

J is TRBJ1-5 and V is TRBV15; unclear D gene. The germline V gene has CDR1 LNHNV and CDR2 YYDKDF (reference sequence). This CDR3 region has 15 residues. V lost 0 bases and J 7 bases, leaving 13 bases between the germline ends. The CDR3 DNA is TGTGCCACCAGCAGAGATCTGGCTTTCAACCAGCCCCAGCATTTT. This codes for CATSRDLAFNQPQHF. The variable domain in full, completed from reference TRBV15 and TRBJ1-5, reads DAMVIQNPRYQVTQFGKPVTLSCSQTLNHNVMYWYQQKSSQAPKLLFHYYDKDFNNEADTPDNFQSRRPNTSFCFLDIRSPGLGDTAMYLCATSRDLAFNQPQHFGDGTRLSIL.

The rearrangement uses TRBV30 and TRBJ1-5; 11 bases are shared with TRBD1. After removal of 7 bases from V and 4 bases from J, the junction contained 3 bases not matched to a gene. The length of the CDR3 is 13 residues. Germline lookup yields CDR1 GTSNPN and CDR2 SVGIG (reference sequence). This CDR3 reads CAYGQGANQPQHF. DNA for the CDR3: TGTGCCTACGGACAGGGGGCGAATCAGCCCCAGCATTTT.

The gene calls are TRBV5-1 and TRBJ2-5, with 9 bases fitting TRBD2. V lost 3 bases, J lost 1 base, and 4 bases stayed unmatched. The CDR3 totals 15 residues. Germline lookup yields CDR1 SGHRS and CDR2 YFSETQ. The DNA of the CDR3 is TGCGCCAGCAGCTCGGGACTAGCCGTCCAAGAGACCCAGTACTTC. Amino acids: CASSSGLAVQETQYF. Together with reference TRBV5-1 and TRBJ2-5, the CDR3 gives the full variable domain: KAGVTQTPRYLIKTRGQQVTLSCSPISGHRSVSWYQQTPGQGLQFLFEYFSETQRNKGNFPGRFSGRQFSNSRSEMNVSTLELGDSALYLCASSSGLAVQETQYFGPGTRLLVL.

The chain joins TRBV24-1 to TRBJ1-5, with a tentative D call TRBD1 (5 bases). CDR1 KGHDR and CDR2 SFDVKD come from the germline V gene. This CDR3 has 16 residues. Trimming stripped 2 bases from V and 0 bases from J, with 10 bases between. For the CDR3, the DNA is TGTGCCACCAGTGATTCTCAGGGTTATAGCAATCAGCCCCAGCATTTT. Protein: CATSDSQGYSNQPQHF.

V is TRBV12-3 or TRBV12-4 and J is TRBJ2-2; the D is unclear. V was shortened by 2 bases and J by 6 bases, with 4 bases between the two germline ends. This CDR3 is built from 12 residues. The CDR3, as DNA: TGTGCCAGCAGTTTACATTCCGGGGAGCTGTTTTTT. This codes for CASSLHSGELFF.

The J gene is TRBJ1-1, the V gene TRBV27; D gene unclear. V shed 2 bases and J shed 1 base, with 11 bases lying between them. Germline lookup yields CDR1 MNHEY and CDR2 SMNVEV (reference sequence). This CDR3 spans 15 amino acids. The CDR3 DNA reads TGTGCCAGCAGTTTACAAAGGAAGCCGAACACTGAAGCTTTCTTT. This translates into CASSLQRKPNTEAFF.

The gene calls are TRBV6-2 or TRBV6-3 and TRBJ1-2, with D hard to call. The V gene lost 1 base and the J gene lost 8 bases, with 8 bases spanning the gap. Germline loops: CDR1 MNHEY, CDR2 SVGEGT. This CDR3 has 12 amino acids. CDR3: CASSYWGEGYTF. The CDR3 DNA reads TGTGCCAGCAGTTACTGGGGTGAGGGCTACACCTTC.

This clone was picked up a small number of times. Compared with germline, one end of the junction differs, possibly owing to a read error. J is TRBJ2-7 and V is TRBV20-1, with D tentatively TRBD2 (5 bases). This CDR3 is built from 10 residues. Looked up from germline, CDR1 is DFQATT and CDR2 is SNEGSKA (reference sequence). CDR3 sequence (DNA): TGCAGTGCTAGAGATATAGGACTTTGGTTC. Its protein product is CSARDIGLWF.

This clone was recorded only once. This sequence joins TRBV5-1 and TRBJ1-3, with TRBD1 matching over 8 bases. Trimming at V came to 1 base and at J to 4 bases, leaving 4 bases not matched to a gene. This CDR3 has 15 amino acids. Germline-derived CDR1 and CDR2 are SGHRS and YFSETQ. CDR3 in amino acids: CASSLSTGAGNTIYF. DNA of the CDR3: TGCGCCAGCAGCTTGTCGACAGGGGCAGGAAACACCATATATTTT.

The gene calls are TRBV28 and TRBJ1-5, with D unresolved. Germline CDR1 reads MDHEN; CDR2 reads SYDVKM. The CDR3 is 11 residues long. V dropped 7 bases and J dropped 12 bases, with 13 bases sitting between them. The CDR3 nucleotides are TGTGCCAGCACCTCTGCTGAGGGCCAGCATTTT. Its protein is CASTSAEGQHF. The entire variable domain, with the rest obtained from reference TRBV28 and TRBJ1-5, is as follows: DVKVTQSSRYLVKRTGEKVFLECVQDMDHENMFWYRQDPGLGLRLIYFSYDVKMKEKGDIPEGYSVSREKKERFSLILESASTNQTSMYLCASTSAEGQHFGDGTRLSIL.

This chain links TRBV2 with TRBJ1-6; no clear D gene. Trimming stripped 6 bases from V and 7 bases from J, with 13 bases between. CDR3 size: 14 residues. Germline V lookup: CDR1 SNHLY, CDR2 FYNNEI. As DNA, the CDR3 is TGTGCCAGCAGCTTGACGGAGAGGAATTCACCCCTCCACTTT. Residues: CASSLTERNSPLHF.

The chain couples TRBV4-2 to TRBJ2-1; TRBD2 aligns across 8 bases. The CDR3 is made up of 17 amino acids. The germline CDR1 and CDR2 sequences are LGHNA and YNFKEQ. The V and J ends lost 4 bases and 0 bases, in that order; junction bases with no gene match: 8. In nucleotides, the CDR3 is TGTGCCAGCAGCCCGACTATAGCGGGATCCTCCTACAATGAGCAGTTCTTC. This translates into CASSPTIAGSSYNEQFF.

The chain joins TRBV4-1 to TRBJ1-2; the match to TRBD1 covers 7 bases. The ends lost 1 base at V and 5 bases at J; junction bases unmatched: 7. Looked up from germline, CDR1 is MGHRA and CDR2 is YSYEKL. The CDR3 has 15 residues. CDR3 DNA: TGCGCCAGCAGCCAAGCCAAGACAGGGCGTTATGGCTACACCTTC. Translation: CASSQAKTGRYGYTF.

This clone was observed once. This chain links TRBV3-1 (or the pseudogene TRBV3-2) with TRBJ1-1; D remains ambiguous. CDR1 is LGHDT, CDR2 YNNKEL, per germline (reference sequence). The V end was cut by 8 bases, the J end by 0 bases, with 7 bases between. This CDR3 comprises 12 residues. The CDR3 DNA is TGTGCCAGCGGGTGGATGAACACTGAAGCTTTCTTT. Its protein product is CASGWMNTEAFF.

This chain connects TRBV28 to TRBJ2-1; 7 bases are a match to TRBD1. From germline, CDR1 is MDHEN and CDR2 SYDVKM. This CDR3 contains 15 residues. V shed 6 bases and J 9 bases; nucleotides not matched to a gene: 14. CDR3 DNA: TGTGCCAGCAGAAGAATACAGGGGTGGTATAGTGAGCAGTTCTTC. This translates into CASRRIQGWYSEQFF.

The rearrangement uses TRBV5-4 and TRBJ2-7, with D tentatively TRBD1 (6 bases). This CDR3 contains 14 residues. Trimming pared 4 bases from V and 0 bases from J, leaving 11 bases between. CDR1 is SGHNT, CDR2 YYREEE, per germline (reference sequence). The CDR3 DNA reads TGTGCCAGCAGCGTAGGGGGTTCCTCCTACGAGCAGTACTTC. This gives the protein CASSVGGSSYEQYF.

The genes are TRBV5-8 and TRBJ1-5; D is perhaps TRBD1 (6 bases). CDR1 is SGHTS, CDR2 YDEGEE, per germline. The V end lost 0 bases, the J end lost 6 bases, and 25 bases lay between the germline ends. CDR3 length: 19 residues. For the CDR3, the DNA is TGTGCCAGCAGCTTGGAAGGCCAAGGTTGGCAGGGGATCCGTCAGCCCCAGCATTTT. Protein product: CASSLEGQGWQGIRQPQHF. The variable domain in full, with the rest retrieved from reference TRBV5-8 and TRBJ1-5, is EAGVTQSPTHLIKTRGQQATLRCSPISGHTSVYWYQQALGLGLQFLLWYDEGEERNRGNFPPRFSGRQFPNYSSELNVNALELEDSALYLCASSLEGQGWQGIRQPQHFGDGTRLSIL.

The chain couples TRBV28 to TRBJ2-3, with 7 bases matching TRBD2. The J segment lost 0 bases and the V segment lost 6 bases, leaving 6 bases of the junction unmatched. This CDR3 spans 15 amino acids. The germline CDR1 and CDR2 sequences are MDHEN and SYDVKM. CDR3 sequence reads: CASSPSGASTDTQYF. CDR3 DNA sequence: TGTGCCAGCAGCCCCAGCGGGGCGAGCACAGATACGCAGTATTTT.

J is TRBJ1-1 and V is TRBV29-1, with D possibly being TRBD1 (6 bases). The CDR3 extends over 12 amino acids. From germline, CDR1 is SQVTM and CDR2 ANQGSEA. V was pared by 6 bases and J by 4 bases, with 12 bases between. The CDR3 DNA reads TGCAGCGTAAGAAGGGGGAGCACTGAAGCTTTCTTT. This translates into CSVRRGSTEAFF.

This clone was detected a few times. The gene calls are TRBV30 and TRBJ2-2; 7 nucleotides agree with TRBD1. Trimming cost V 4 bases and J 3 bases; bases outside gene matches: 11. From germline, CDR1 is GTSNPN and CDR2 SVGIG (reference sequence). The CDR3 loop spans 16 amino acids. CDR3 sequence: CAWNGRGILDTGELFF. The CDR3 coding sequence is TGTGCCTGGAACGGCAGGGGGATTTTGGACACCGGGGAGCTGTTTTTT. The full variable domain, in which reference TRBV30 and TRBJ2-2 provide the parts outside the CDR3, is SQTIHQWPATLVQPVGSPLSLECTVEGTSNPNLYWYRQAAGRGLQLLFYSVGIGQISSEVPQNLSASRPQDRQFILSSKKLLLSDSGFYLCAWNGRGILDTGELFFGEGSRLTVL.

J is TRBJ2-3 and V is TRBV12-5; D perhaps matches TRBD2 (5 bases). The CDR3 contains 16 residues. Germline CDR1 is LGHNT and CDR2 is FRNRAP. Trimming removed 1 base at V and 5 bases at J, with 16 bases between. This chain's CDR3 is CASGLGSGGVEDTQYF. CDR3 sequence (DNA): TGTGCTAGTGGTTTGGGAAGCGGAGGAGTTGAAGATACGCAGTATTTT.

V gene TRBV5-1 combines with J gene TRBJ2-5; 9 bases fit TRBD1. The CDR3 totals 14 residues. Germline V gives CDR1 SGHRS, CDR2 YFSETQ. V lost 3 bases to trimming and J lost 2 bases; unmatched junction nucleotides: 2. The CDR3 sequence is CASSYGTGQETQYF. As DNA, the CDR3 is TGCGCCAGCAGCTACGGGACAGGGCAAGAGACCCAGTACTTC.

The genes are TRBV24-1 and TRBJ1-2, with D maybe TRBD1 (5 bases). This CDR3 is 16 amino acids long. Looked up from germline, CDR1 is KGHDR and CDR2 is SFDVKD. V was cut by 2 bases and J by 5 bases, with 17 bases left in between. The CDR3 DNA reads TGTGCCACCAGTGATTCCCACAGGCGCTTAGGATATGGCTACACCTTC. Encoded protein: CATSDSHRRLGYGYTF.